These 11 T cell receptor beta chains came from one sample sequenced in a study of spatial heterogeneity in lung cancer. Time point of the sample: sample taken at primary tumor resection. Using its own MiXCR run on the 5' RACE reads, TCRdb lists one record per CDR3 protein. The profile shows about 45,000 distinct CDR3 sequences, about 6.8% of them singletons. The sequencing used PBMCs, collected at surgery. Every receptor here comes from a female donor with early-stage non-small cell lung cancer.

CDR3 in amino acids: CASSLAQGPEAFF. CDR3 in DNA: TGTGCCAGCAGCTTGGCACAGGGCCCTGAAGCTTTCTTT. The chain employs TRBV5-6 and TRBJ1-1, with D possibly TRBD1 on 6 matching bases. In germline, CDR1 is SGHDT, CDR2 YYEEEE. Trimming took off 0 bases at V and 6 bases at J, with 9 bases between the two ends. The CDR3 loop spans 13 amino acids.

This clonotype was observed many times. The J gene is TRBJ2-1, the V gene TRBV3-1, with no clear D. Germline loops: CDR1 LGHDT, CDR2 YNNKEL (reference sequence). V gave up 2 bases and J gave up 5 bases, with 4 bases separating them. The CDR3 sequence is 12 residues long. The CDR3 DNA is TGTGCCAGCAGCCAAAACAACAATGAGCAGTTCTTC. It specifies CASSQNNNEQFF.

CDR3 bases: TGTGCCAGCAGCCCTGGGACTAGTGTAACAGATACGCAGTATTTT. It specifies CASSPGTSVTDTQYF. The chain carries TRBV7-2 and TRBJ2-3; 8 nucleotides align to TRBD2. The CDR3 loop spans 15 amino acids. With V trimmed by 5 bases and J by 3 bases, 7 bases remained unmatched. Germline V lookup: CDR1 SGHTA, CDR2 FQGNSA. Combining the CDR3 with reference TRBV7-2 and TRBJ2-3 gives the whole variable domain GAGVSQSPSNKVTEKGKDVELRCDPISGHTALYWYRQSLGQGLEFLIYFQGNSAPDKSGLPSDRFSAERTGGSVSTLTIQRTQQEDSAVYLCASSPGTSVTDTQYFGPGTRLTVL.

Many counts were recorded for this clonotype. As DNA, the CDR3 is TGCAGCGGTTCACAGGGAGCGACTGAAGCTTTCTTT. It translates to CSGSQGATEAFF. V is TRBV29-1 and J is TRBJ1-1; the D gene is possibly TRBD1 (6 bases). The CDR3 has 12 amino acids. Germline loops: CDR1 SQVTM, CDR2 ANQGSEA. The V end was cut by 7 bases, the J end by 5 bases, with 14 bases between.

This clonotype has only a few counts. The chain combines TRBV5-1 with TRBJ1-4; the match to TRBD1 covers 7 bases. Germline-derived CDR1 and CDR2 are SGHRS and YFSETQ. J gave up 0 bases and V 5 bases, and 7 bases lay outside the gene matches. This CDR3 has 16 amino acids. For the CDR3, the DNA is TGCGCCAGCAGAGGACAGGAGGCAGCAACTAATGAAAAACTGTTTTTT. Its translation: CASRGQEAATNEKLFF.

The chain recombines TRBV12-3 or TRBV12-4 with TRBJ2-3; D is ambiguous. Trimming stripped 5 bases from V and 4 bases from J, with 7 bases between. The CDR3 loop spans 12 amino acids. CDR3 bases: TGTGCCAGCAGTCCCCAAGCAGATACGCAGTATTTT. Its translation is CASSPQADTQYF.

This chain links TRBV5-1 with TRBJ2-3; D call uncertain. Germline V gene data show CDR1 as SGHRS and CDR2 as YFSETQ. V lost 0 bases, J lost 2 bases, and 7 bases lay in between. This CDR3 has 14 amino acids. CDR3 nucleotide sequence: TGCGCCAGCAGCTTGGGGCTAGTCACAGATACGCAGTATTTT. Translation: CASSLGLVTDTQYF.

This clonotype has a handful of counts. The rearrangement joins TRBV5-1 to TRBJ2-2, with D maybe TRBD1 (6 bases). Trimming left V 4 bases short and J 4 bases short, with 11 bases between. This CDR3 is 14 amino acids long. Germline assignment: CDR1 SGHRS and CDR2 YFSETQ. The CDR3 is CASSLGTLTGELFF. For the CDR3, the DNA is TGCGCCAGCAGCCTCGGGACACTCACCGGGGAGCTGTTTTTT.

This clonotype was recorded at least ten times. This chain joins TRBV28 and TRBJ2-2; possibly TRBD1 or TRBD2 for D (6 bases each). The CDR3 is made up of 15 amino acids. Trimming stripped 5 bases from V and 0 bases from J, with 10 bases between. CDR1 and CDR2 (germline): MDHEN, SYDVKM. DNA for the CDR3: TGTGCCAGCAGTGGAGGGGGGCCGAACACCGGGGAGCTGTTTTTT. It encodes CASSGGGPNTGELFF.

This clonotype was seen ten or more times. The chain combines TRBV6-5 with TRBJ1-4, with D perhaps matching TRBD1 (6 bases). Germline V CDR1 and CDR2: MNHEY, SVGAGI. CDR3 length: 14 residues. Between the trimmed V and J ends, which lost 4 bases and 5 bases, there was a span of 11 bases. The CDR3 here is CASSSTGQNEKLFF. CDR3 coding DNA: TGTGCCAGCAGTTCGACAGGCCAGAATGAAAAACTGTTTTTT.

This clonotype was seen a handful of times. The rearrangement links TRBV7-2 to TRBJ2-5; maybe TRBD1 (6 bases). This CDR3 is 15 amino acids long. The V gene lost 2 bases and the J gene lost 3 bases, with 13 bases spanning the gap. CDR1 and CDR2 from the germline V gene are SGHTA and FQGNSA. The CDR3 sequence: CASSLQGTREETQYF. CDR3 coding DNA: TGTGCCAGCAGCTTACAGGGGACGAGGGAAGAGACCCAGTACTTC. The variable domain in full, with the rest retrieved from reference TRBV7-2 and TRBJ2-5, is GAGVSQSPSNKVTEKGKDVELRCDPISGHTALYWYRQSLGQGLEFLIYFQGNSAPDKSGLPSDRFSAERTGGSVSTLTIQRTQQEDSAVYLCASSLQGTREETQYFGPGTRLLVL.